A single sample is the source of the 3 T cell receptor beta chains below, sequenced in a study of shared clonotypes between healthy human individuals (dated by TCRdb to 2018 to 2021). The library came from the immunoSEQ multiplex PCR assay. The table comes from immuneACCESS by way of TCRdb, which keeps in-frame sequences with V and J called. Part of the clones is missing from these tables; in studies checked, under half for an unresolved V gene and the rest for unknown reasons. For this sample there are 1.5 million to 1.9 million clones; approximately 98% appear just once. The top ten clonotypes cover about 0.42% of the sample. Sequencing was performed on naive CD4+ T cells sorted from blood. The cell subset or site label for this specimen denotes: CD45RA+ positively selected. All receptors come from a man aged 30-40 years in good health.

The CDR3 loop is CASSLTGDSNQPQHF. CDR3 nucleotide sequence: TGTGCCAGCAGCTTAACAGGGGATAGCAATCAGCCCCAGCATTTT. The chain has TRBV5-5 and TRBJ1-5, with TRBD1 matching 7 bases. The CDR3 contains 15 residues. Germline lookup yields CDR1 SGHKS and CDR2 YYEKEE (reference sequence). Trimming at V came to 2 bases and at J to 0 bases, leaving 2 bases not matched to a gene.

The J gene is TRBJ2-1, the V gene TRBV5-1; D is unclear. This CDR3 region has 14 residues. The ends were cut back, 3 bases at V and 7 bases at J, with 14 bases in the middle. Germline values: CDR1 SGHRS, CDR2 YFSETQ. This chain's CDR3 is CASSYGQLQNEQFF. The CDR3 nucleotides are TGCGCCAGCAGCTATGGGCAGTTACAGAATGAGCAGTTCTTC.

V is TRBV9 and J is TRBJ2-7; 8 bases align to TRBD2. CDR1 SGDLS and CDR2 YYNGEE come from the germline V gene. V was pared by 0 bases and J by 5 bases, with 7 bases of the junction left unmatched. The CDR3 spans 15 residues. The CDR3 region is CASSVGAGGSHEQYF. The CDR3 nucleotides are TGTGCCAGCAGCGTAGGGGCGGGAGGCTCACACGAGCAGTACTTC. Filled out from reference TRBV9 and TRBJ2-7, the complete variable domain reads DSGVTQTPKHLITATGQRVTLRCSPRSGDLSVYWYQQSLDQGLQFLIQYYNGEERAKGNILERFSAQQFPDLHSELNLSSLELGDSALYFCASSVGAGGSHEQYFGPGTRLTVT.